Sequencing of this TCR beta chain was carried out in a study of post-analysis software for immune sequencing data. Whole-study findings and limits: Four to six TRBV segments, including TRBV5-6, TRBV5-1 and TRBV20-1, were more frequent in patients than controls. A significant reduction in normalized Chao1 diversity was observed in multiple sclerosis patients versus controls.

Unique molecular identifiers were carried by the TCR beta cDNA libraries. Out of roughly 0.85 to 11 million T cells, 480,000 or so cDNA molecules were generated. TCRdb re-analysed the PCR reads in MiXCR, keeping a single row per CDR3 protein. The data show hundreds of thousands of distinct CDR3 sequences, 25% to 30% seen once. About this clonotype itself: What it binds is unknown.

Germline lookup yields CDR1 SGHRS and CDR2 YFSETQ. CDR3 size: 15 residues. The V and J ends lost 4 bases and 2 bases respectively, with 10 bases between them. The clonotype originates from a girl aged 5-17 years with multiple sclerosis. The chain carries TRBV5-1 and TRBJ2-6; D is ambiguous. The specimen sequenced was blood. CDR3 sequence: CASSSNLAGANVLTF. The DNA of the CDR3 is TGCGCCAGCAGCAGTAACCTTGCTGGGGCCAACGTCCTGACTTTC.